Sequencing of this TCR beta chain was carried out in a study of T cell responses to AZD1222 COVID-19 vaccine. General study points: The sample set comprised mostly white British donors with more females, and clonal diversity was possibly underestimated. Receipt of two AZD1222 doses was followed by a rise in Spike-specific TCR breadth and depth.

Assay: immunoSEQ multiplex PCR; the TCRdb copy retains only in-frame clones and omits some. The table lists around 140,000 clones, roughly 93% of them singletons. The V end was cut by 0 bases, the J end by 3 bases, with 9 bases between. From germline, CDR1 is MDHEN and CDR2 SYDVKM. The CDR3 extends over 15 amino acids. To note about this clone: Its antigen remains unidentified.

The chain uses TRBV28 and TRBJ2-1, with D perhaps matching TRBD1 or TRBD2 (5 bases each). The sample in question was peripheral blood, obtained on day 0 of AZD1222 vaccination. This sequence originates from an adult in good health. CDR3 amino acids: CASSLCWGSYNEQFF. CDR3 nucleotides: TGTGCCAGCAGTTTATGTTGGGGGAGCTACAATGAGCAGTTCTTC.